This entry lists 21 T cell receptor beta chains sequenced from one sample in a study of blood T cell repertoires in COVID-19. Assay: immunoSEQ multiplex PCR; the TCRdb copy retains only in-frame clones and omits some. The data show about 200,000 clones, with roughly nine tenths seen just once and 2% to 2.5% held by the top ten. The sample comprised peripheral blood. The receptors here all came from a woman aged 45-59 years with acute or convalescent COVID-19.

The chain couples TRBV2 to TRBJ2-7; D might be TRBD1 (5 bases). There are 14 residues in the CDR3. CDR1 is SNHLY and CDR2 is FYNNEI in the germline V gene. V lost 6 bases to trimming and J lost 0 bases, with 12 bases between them. The CDR3: CASRLLDSSYEQYF. CDR3 nucleotides: TGTGCCAGCAGACTCCTCGACAGCTCCTACGAGCAGTACTTC.

The chain is built from TRBV6-4 and TRBJ1-4; 9 nucleotides agree with TRBD1. The CDR3 sequence is 16 residues long. V lost 6 bases, J lost 8 bases, and 13 bases stayed unmatched. CDR1 MRHNA and CDR2 SNTAGT come from the germline V gene. Here the CDR3 DNA reads TGTGCCAGCAGAACCATATGGACAGGGGAGGTCGAAAAACTGTTTTTT. It is translated as CASRTIWTGEVEKLFF.

This chain uses TRBV3-1 (or the pseudogene TRBV3-2) with TRBJ2-7; 7 bases line up with TRBD1. With V trimmed by 0 bases and J by 6 bases, 8 bases remained unmatched. Germline CDR1 reads LGHDT; CDR2 reads YNNKEL (reference sequence). The CDR3 is 15 residues long. The CDR3 sequence is CASSQDWQGVGEQYF. The CDR3 region has the DNA TGTGCCAGCAGCCAAGATTGGCAGGGGGTGGGCGAGCAGTACTTC.

This clone was seen ten or more times. The V call is TRBV9, the J call TRBJ1-1, with D possibly matching TRBD1 (6 bases). Germline V lookup: CDR1 SGDLS, CDR2 YYNGEE. The CDR3 runs 15 residues. With 4 bases removed from V and 1 base from J, the gap between germline ends came to 14 bases. The CDR3 nucleotides are TGTGCCAGCAGCACTGGACAGCTAACGAACACTGAAGCTTTCTTT. This gives the protein CASSTGQLTNTEAFF.

The V gene is TRBV19, the J gene TRBJ1-1; the D gene is possibly TRBD1 (5 bases). Germline CDR1 reads LNHDA; CDR2 reads SQIVND (reference sequence). The CDR3 is made up of 11 amino acids. The V end was cut by 4 bases, the J end by 6 bases, with 6 bases between. This chain's CDR3 is CASSTGPEAFF. The CDR3 region has the DNA TGTGCCAGTAGTACAGGGCCTGAAGCTTTCTTT.

This chain connects TRBV12-3 or TRBV12-4 to TRBJ2-1, with D possibly being TRBD1 (5 bases). The V gene lost 5 bases and the J gene lost 12 bases, with 14 bases spanning the gap. This CDR3 has 12 residues. CDR3 in DNA: TGTGCCAGCAGTAAGACAGACCAGGGGCAGTTCTTC. It codes for CASSKTDQGQFF.

This chain links TRBV5-1 with TRBJ2-7, with D maybe TRBD1 (5 bases). The CDR3 runs to 14 residues. Germline V gene lookup returns CDR1 SGHRS and CDR2 YFSETQ. Deletions cut 0 bases from V and 2 bases from J, with 9 bases between. Here the CDR3 DNA reads TGCGCCAGCAGCTTGGGACAGACCCCCTACGAGCAGTACTTC. Encoded protein: CASSLGQTPYEQYF. The full variable domain, in which reference TRBV5-1 and TRBJ2-7 provide the parts outside the CDR3, is KAGVTQTPRYLIKTRGQQVTLSCSPISGHRSVSWYQQTPGQGLQFLFEYFSETQRNKGNFPGRFSGRQFSNSRSEMNVSTLELGDSALYLCASSLGQTPYEQYFGPGTRLTVT.

V gene TRBV2 combines with J gene TRBJ2-5; maybe TRBD1 (6 bases). V was trimmed by 7 bases and J by 4 bases, leaving 16 bases between them. Germline V lookup: CDR1 SNHLY, CDR2 FYNNEI. The CDR3 runs 14 residues. CDR3 nucleotide sequence: TGTGCCAGCAATCTGGACAGATTTGGAGAGACCCAGTACTTC. This gives the protein CASNLDRFGETQYF. Full variable domain (outside the CDR3, taken from reference TRBV2 and TRBJ2-5): EPEVTQTPSHQVTQMGQEVILRCVPISNHLYFYWYRQILGQKVEFLVSFYNNEISEKSEIFDDQFSVERPDGSNFTLKIRSTKLEDSAMYFCASNLDRFGETQYFGPGTRLLVL.

This clone is a singleton in its sample. The chain combines TRBV25-1 with TRBJ2-7; D perhaps matches TRBD1 (5 bases). The CDR3 sequence is 12 residues long. CDR1 and CDR2 from the germline V gene are MGHDK and SYGVNS. V was trimmed by 5 bases and J by 3 bases, leaving 8 bases between them. The CDR3 spells CASSYTGYEQYF. For the CDR3, the DNA is TGTGCCAGCAGTTATACAGGCTACGAGCAGTACTTC.

This clone was counted a few times. The V call is TRBV5-3, the J call TRBJ1-2; TRBD1 matches at 8 bases. TRBV5-3 is an ORF; its function is uncertain. The junction had 8 bases not matched to a gene; V was cut back by 3 bases and J by 4 bases. The CDR3 runs to 15 residues. CDR3 region: CARSSRDRPFYGYTF. CDR3 DNA: TGTGCCAGAAGCTCCAGGGACAGGCCCTTCTATGGCTACACCTTC.

This chain connects TRBV19 to TRBJ1-1; TRBD1 matches at 9 bases. V lost 5 bases to trimming and J lost 3 bases; unmatched junction nucleotides: 4. Germline assignment: CDR1 LNHDA and CDR2 SQIVND (reference sequence). The CDR3 is 14 amino acids. CDR3 coding DNA: TGTGCCAGTAGTGCGGGACAGGGCCACACTGAAGCTTTCTTT. Its translation: CASSAGQGHTEAFF.

The V call is TRBV7-6, the J call TRBJ2-3; 9 bases map to TRBD1. Germline loops: CDR1 SGHVS, CDR2 FNYEAQ. CDR3 length: 14 residues. The trim removed 5 bases at V and 5 bases at J, leaving 5 bases unmatched. CDR3 sequence (DNA): TGTGCCAGCAGCCAACGGACAGGGGTAGATACGCAGTATTTT. Translation gives CASSQRTGVDTQYF.

The chain links TRBV6-2 or TRBV6-3 to TRBJ1-5; the D gene is possibly TRBD1 (6 bases). The V end lost 1 base, the J end lost 3 bases, and 16 bases lay between the germline ends. Germline V gene lookup returns CDR1 MNHEY and CDR2 SVGEGT. The CDR3 totals 17 residues. CDR3 amino acids: CASSYFFPQGFNQPQHF. The CDR3 nucleotides read TGTGCCAGCAGTTACTTTTTTCCCCAGGGGTTCAATCAGCCCCAGCATTTT.

The V gene is TRBV6-2 or TRBV6-3, the J gene TRBJ1-4; D unclear. Germline lookup yields CDR1 MNHEY and CDR2 SVGEGT. Trimming stripped 2 bases from V and 8 bases from J, with 15 bases between. This CDR3 spans 15 amino acids. In nucleotides, the CDR3 is TGTGCCAGCAGTTACATCCTCGAGGGAAGCGAAAAACTGTTTTTT. Translating gives CASSYILEGSEKLFF.

In nucleotides, the CDR3 is TGTGCCAGCAGTTACTCCGGGCAGGGAGGGGAAAAACTGTTTTTT. It codes for CASSYSGQGGEKLFF. The V call is TRBV6-5, the J call TRBJ1-4; perhaps TRBD1 as D (5 bases). Germline lookup yields CDR1 MNHEY and CDR2 SVGAGI. The germline V and J ends were trimmed by 0 bases and 8 bases, with 13 bases remaining between them. This CDR3 has 15 residues.

The V gene is TRBV9, the J gene TRBJ2-3, with 8 bases fitting TRBD2. There are 16 residues in the CDR3. Looked up from germline, CDR1 is SGDLS and CDR2 is YYNGEE. V gave up 0 bases and J gave up 0 bases; unmatched junction bases: 3. The CDR3 nucleotides are TGTGCCAGCAGCGTAGGTAGCGGGGCTAGCACAGATACGCAGTATTTT. Encoded protein: CASSVGSGASTDTQYF. Full variable domain (remainder filled in from reference TRBV9 and TRBJ2-3): DSGVTQTPKHLITATGQRVTLRCSPRSGDLSVYWYQQSLDQGLQFLIQYYNGEERAKGNILERFSAQQFPDLHSELNLSSLELGDSALYFCASSVGSGASTDTQYFGPGTRLTVL.

V gene TRBV18 combines with J gene TRBJ2-5, with TRBD1 as a possible D gene (6 bases). Between the trimmed V and J ends, which lost 3 bases and 4 bases, there was a span of 9 bases. The CDR3 spans 13 residues. Germline CDR1 and CDR2: KGHSH and LQKENI. The CDR3 DNA sequence: TGTGCCAGCTCACCGGTAGGGGGAGAGACCCAGTACTTC. This encodes CASSPVGGETQYF. Complete variable domain (other parts from reference TRBV18 and TRBJ2-5): NAGVMQNPRHLVRRRGQEARLRCSPMKGHSHVYWYRQLPEEGLKFMVYLQKENIIDESGMPKERFSAEFPKEGPSILRIQQVVRGDSAAYFCASSPVGGETQYFGPGTRLLVL.

The CDR3 spells CASSPRGYEQYF. CDR3 nucleotides: TGTGCCAGCAGCCCGAGAGGTTACGAGCAGTACTTC. The chain is built from TRBV7-6 and TRBJ2-7; no definite D call. V was shortened by 5 bases and J by 4 bases, with 9 bases between the two germline ends. Germline-derived CDR1 and CDR2 are SGHVS and FNYEAQ. The CDR3 is 12 residues long.

This chain joins TRBV24-1 and TRBJ2-5, with 10 bases aligning to TRBD1. J gave up 3 bases and V 4 bases, and 7 bases lay outside the gene matches. This CDR3 contains 16 residues. CDR1 is KGHDR and CDR2 is SFDVKD in the germline V gene. The CDR3 protein is CATSDSGTGDEETQYF. CDR3 nucleotide sequence: TGTGCCACCAGTGACTCCGGGACAGGGGATGAAGAGACCCAGTACTTC.

This chain joins TRBV3-1 (or the pseudogene TRBV3-2) and TRBJ1-1; 8 nucleotides line up with TRBD1. The CDR3 totals 16 residues. The ends lost 4 bases at V and 4 bases at J; junction bases unmatched: 11. CDR1 LGHDT and CDR2 YNNKEL come from the germline V gene (reference sequence). CDR3 protein: CASSPQGAEWGTEAFF. The CDR3 DNA follows: TGTGCCAGCAGCCCCCAGGGGGCCGAATGGGGCACTGAAGCTTTCTTT.

The rearrangement joins TRBV3-1 (or the pseudogene TRBV3-2) to TRBJ1-5; no reliable D call. V gave up 0 bases and J gave up 1 base, with 7 bases separating them. The germline V gene encodes CDR1 LGHDT and CDR2 YNNKEL (reference sequence). The CDR3 runs 15 residues. The CDR3 region is CASSQDYTSNQPQHF. The CDR3, as DNA: TGTGCCAGCAGCCAAGATTACACAAGCAATCAGCCCCAGCATTTT.